The 6 T cell receptor beta chains given below trace back to one sample, sequenced in a study of blood T cell repertoires in COVID-19. Produced via immunoSEQ multiplex PCR; TCRdb's table is partial and in-frame only. The profile shows about 23,000 clones, under 90% of them singletons. The sequencing input was peripheral blood. Every receptor here comes from a woman of 80 years or more with acute or convalescent COVID-19.

The chain links TRBV13 to TRBJ2-2, with D possibly TRBD2 on 5 matching bases. The CDR3 sequence is 17 residues long. V was pared by 1 base and J by 4 bases, with 16 bases between. Germline V gene sequence: CDR1 PRHDT, CDR2 FYEKMQ (reference sequence). For the CDR3, the DNA is TGTGCCAGCAGCTTAGATTTAGGCGTTCGGGGCACCGGGGAGCTGTTTTTT. Translating it yields CASSLDLGVRGTGELFF.

V usage is TRBV18 and J usage is TRBJ1-3, with D possibly matching TRBD1 (5 bases). Trimming pared 6 bases from V and 2 bases from J, leaving 14 bases between. Germline V gene data show CDR1 as KGHSH and CDR2 as LQKENI. The CDR3 has 15 amino acids. The CDR3 is CASSIDQGTGNTIYF. CDR3 bases: TGTGCCAGCTCGATTGACCAGGGAACTGGAAACACCATATATTTT.

The rearrangement links TRBV19 to TRBJ1-4; D is ambiguous. The germline gives CDR1 LNHDA, CDR2 SQIVND (reference sequence). The CDR3 contains 13 residues. The V and J ends lost 4 bases and 8 bases respectively, with 11 bases between them. The CDR3 reads CASSTRALEKLFF. The CDR3 DNA reads TGTGCCAGTAGTACGCGCGCCCTCGAAAAACTGTTTTTT.

This clone was detected only once. V gene TRBV6-5 combines with J gene TRBJ2-1; 12 positions agree with TRBD2. This CDR3 has 14 residues. In germline, CDR1 is MNHEY, CDR2 SVGAGI. The ends lost 5 bases at V and 4 bases at J; junction bases unmatched: 0. Written as DNA, the CDR3 is TGTGCCAGCAGTCTAGCGGGGGGGTACAATGAGCAGTTCTTC. It codes for CASSLAGGYNEQFF.

This rearrangement joins TRBV23-1 to TRBJ1-5, with 12 bases that match TRBD1. TRBV23-1 is an ORF for which the function is uncertain. The CDR3 covers 17 residues. After removal of 0 bases from V and 5 bases from J, the junction contained 5 bases not matched to a gene. The CDR3 reads CASSQSRGQGADQPQHF. The DNA for the CDR3 is TGCGCCAGCAGTCAATCAAGGGGACAGGGGGCAGATCAGCCCCAGCATTTT.

CDR3 DNA sequence: TGTGCCTGGAGTGGGTGGGCAGACCGGGACAGGGGGTACGAGCAGTACTTC. Translated, it gives CAWSGWADRDRGYEQYF. The J gene is TRBJ2-7, the V gene TRBV30; 11 bases match TRBD1. Germline assignment: CDR1 GTSNPN and CDR2 SVGIG (reference sequence). The CDR3 consists of 17 residues. V dropped 1 base and J dropped 4; count of bases not matched to a gene: 12.